The source of this T cell receptor (beta chain) is a study of blood T cell repertoires in COVID-19. Profiling relied on immunoSEQ multiplex PCR, and the TCRdb table lists in-frame clones only, not all of them. The sample has approximately 320,000 clones, 90% seen once; the top ten hold about 2.4%. Germline trimming cut 1 base from V and 6 bases from J; bases unmatched to any gene: 0. This CDR3 comprises 13 residues. CDR1 is SGHAT and CDR2 is FQNNGV in the germline V gene. The chain couples TRBV11-2 to TRBJ2-1; 7 nucleotides agree with TRBD2. The sequence was collected from a man between 60 and 75 years old who had recovered from COVID-19. Sequencing was done on a sample of PBMCs or T cells enriched from blood (not recorded which). The CDR3 spells CASSLGTSNEQFF. CDR3 DNA sequence: TGTGCCAGCAGCTTAGGGACTAGCAATGAGCAGTTCTTC.